The rows below give T cell receptor beta chains drawn from one sample of a study of T cell responses to AZD1222 COVID-19 vaccine. Data came from immunoSEQ multiplex PCR; TCRdb stores just in-frame clones and leaves some out. This table has fewer than 150,000 clones, approximately 85% appearing once. The specimen comprised peripheral blood, sampled 28 days after the second AZD1222 dose. Receptor source: an adult who received the AZD1222 COVID-19 vaccine. Both conserved end residues are part of each CDR3. The D gene is left open where the match is weak. Clone size is not always given. Where it is, it says once, few, many or a class for expanded clones.

V gene: TRBV28; J gene: TRBJ2-3; clone size: -; D gene: -; CDR3 DNA: TGTGCCAGCAGTTCCCGGACGGGGGCGGGGGATACGCAGTATTTT; CDR3 protein: CASSSRTGAGDTQYF
V gene: TRBV18; J gene: TRBJ2-3; clone size: -; D gene: TRBD1; CDR3 DNA: TGTGCCAGCTCACCCGCGAGGACAGGGGGGGATACGCAGTATTTT; CDR3 protein: CASSPARTGGDTQYF
V gene: TRBV5-1; J gene: TRBJ1-1; clone size: -; D gene: TRBD1; CDR3 DNA: TGCGCCAGCAGCTCTTTCCCAGGGGGCGTGTTCACTGAAGCTTTCTTT; CDR3 protein: CASSSFPGGVFTEAFF
V gene: TRBV4-1; J gene: TRBJ1-2; clone size: -; D gene: TRBD1; CDR3 DNA: TGCGCCAGCAGCCAAGACCGGGGACAGGGGAGCTATGGCTACACCTTC; CDR3 protein: CASSQDRGQGSYGYTF
V gene: TRBV5-1; J gene: TRBJ1-4; clone size: -; D gene: -; CDR3 DNA: TGCGCCAGCAGCTTGGGAAGGCCTAATGAAAAACTGTTTTTT; CDR3 protein: CASSLGRPNEKLFF
V gene: TRBV28; J gene: TRBJ2-7; clone size: -; D gene: TRBD1; CDR3 DNA: TGTGCCAGCAGCGGTGACAGGGCCGACCCCTACGAGCAGTACTTC; CDR3 protein: CASSGDRADPYEQYF
V gene: TRBV10-2; J gene: TRBJ2-3; clone size: -; D gene: TRBD2; CDR3 DNA: TGCGCCAGCAGTGAGCCAACTAGCGGGAGGATAGATACGCAGTATTTT; CDR3 protein: CASSEPTSGRIDTQYF
V gene: TRBV28; J gene: TRBJ1-2; clone size: -; D gene: TRBD1; CDR3 DNA: TGTGCCAGCAGCGCGCTTTGGACAGGGGAGGGCTACACCTTC; CDR3 protein: CASSALWTGEGYTF
V gene: TRBV5-1; J gene: TRBJ1-1; clone size: once; D gene: -; CDR3 DNA: TGCGCCAGCAGCACCCCTGGACAAGGAAGAACTGAAGCTTTCTTT; CDR3 protein: CASSTPGQGRTEAFF
V gene: TRBV27; J gene: TRBJ1-5; clone size: -; D gene: -; CDR3 DNA: TGTGCCAGCAACCAGGGGTCCGGTCAGCCCCAGCATTTT; CDR3 protein: CASNQGSGQPQHF
V gene: TRBV6-5; J gene: TRBJ1-6; clone size: -; D gene: -; CDR3 DNA: TGTGCCAGCGACCAGGACGCGGGGTTACCCCTCCACTTT; CDR3 protein: CASDQDAGLPLHF
V gene: TRBV29-1; J gene: TRBJ2-7; clone size: -; D gene: TRBD1; CDR3 DNA: TGCAGCGTTGATGGACAGGGGACTGGCGAGCAGTACTTC; CDR3 protein: CSVDGQGTGEQYF
V gene: TRBV6-2/TRBV6-3; J gene: TRBJ2-1; clone size: -; D gene: -; CDR3 DNA: TGTGCCAGCAGTTACGCTAGCTCTAGCTCCTACAATGAGCAGTTCTTC; CDR3 protein: CASSYASSSSYNEQFF
V gene: TRBV5-4; J gene: TRBJ1-1; clone size: -; D gene: TRBD1; CDR3 DNA: TGTGCCAGCAGCCCAGGGGGTCCTGAAGCTTTCTTT; CDR3 protein: CASSPGGPEAFF
V gene: TRBV28; J gene: TRBJ2-7; clone size: -; D gene: TRBD2; CDR3 DNA: TGTGCCAGCAGTCATGGCGGGCTAGCGGGGAGGGGGACCTACGAGCAGTACTTC; CDR3 protein: CASSHGGLAGRGTYEQYF
V gene: TRBV30; J gene: TRBJ1-2; clone size: -; D gene: -; CDR3 DNA: TGTGCCTGGAGTGTGGGTGGGATGGACTATGGCTACACCTTC; CDR3 protein: CAWSVGGMDYGYTF
V gene: TRBV21-1; J gene: TRBJ2-2; clone size: -; D gene: -; CDR3 DNA: TGTGCCAGCAGCAACCCTAGCGGGGGTGGAGGCGGGGAGCTGTTTTTT; CDR3 protein: CASSNPSGGGGGELFF
V gene: TRBV6-5; J gene: TRBJ2-2; clone size: -; D gene: -; CDR3 DNA: TGTGCCAGCACCGCCCGGGCCGGTAACACCGGGGAGCTGTTTTTT; CDR3 protein: CASTARAGNTGELFF
V gene: TRBV7-6; J gene: TRBJ2-7; clone size: -; D gene: TRBD2; CDR3 DNA: TGTGCCAGCAGCTCAGACCTCTCTAGCGGAGCTTTCTACGAGCAGTACTTC; CDR3 protein: CASSSDLSSGAFYEQYF
V gene: TRBV7-2; J gene: TRBJ2-5; clone size: -; D gene: -; CDR3 DNA: TGTGCCAGCAGCTTATATGTGTTGGAGGAAGAGACCCAGTACTTC; CDR3 protein: CASSLYVLEEETQYF
V gene: TRBV10-3; J gene: TRBJ2-5; clone size: -; D gene: -; CDR3 DNA: TGTGCCATCAGTGAGAGGGCGGGAGAGACCCAGTACTTC; CDR3 protein: CAISERAGETQYF
V gene: TRBV28; J gene: TRBJ2-7; clone size: -; D gene: -; CDR3 DNA: TGTGCCAGCAGTCGGTCCCTTTACGAGCAGTACTTC; CDR3 protein: CASSRSLYEQYF
V gene: TRBV5-1; J gene: TRBJ2-3; clone size: few; D gene: -; CDR3 DNA: TGCGCCAGCAGCTTGGCCGGGGGGCGAGGGACCGTCTCGTTTGGCACAGATACGCAGTATTTT; CDR3 protein: CASSLAGGRGTVSFGTDTQYF
V gene: TRBV3-1/TRBV3-2; J gene: TRBJ2-2; clone size: -; D gene: -; CDR3 DNA: TGTGCCAGCAGCCAGGGGGATTCCGGGGAGCTGTTTTTT; CDR3 protein: CASSQGDSGELFF
V gene: TRBV30; J gene: TRBJ1-6; clone size: -; D gene: -; CDR3 DNA: TGTGCCTGGAGTGGGGGCCCGATCTCCCTAAATAATTCACCCCTCCACTTT; CDR3 protein: CAWSGGPISLNNSPLHF
V gene: TRBV11-2; J gene: TRBJ1-1; clone size: once; D gene: -; CDR3 DNA: TGTGCCAGCAGCTTAGAAAGGACGGGGGTAGCTTTCTTT; CDR3 protein: CASSLERTGVAFF
V gene: TRBV5-1; J gene: TRBJ2-7; clone size: -; D gene: -; CDR3 DNA: TGCGCCAGCAAAGAGGCTCAGGGGGGAACCTACGAGCAGTACTTC; CDR3 protein: CASKEAQGGTYEQYF
V gene: TRBV9; J gene: TRBJ2-7; clone size: -; D gene: -; CDR3 DNA: TGTGCCAGCAGCGTTGGGACGGAAATTTCCAACGAGCAGTACTTC; CDR3 protein: CASSVGTEISNEQYF
V gene: TRBV7-9; J gene: TRBJ1-2; clone size: -; D gene: -; CDR3 DNA: TGTGCCAGCAGCTTAGGGCAGAACTATGGCTACACCTTC; CDR3 protein: CASSLGQNYGYTF
V gene: TRBV5-1; J gene: TRBJ2-1; clone size: -; D gene: TRBD2; CDR3 DNA: TGCGCCACCCGCCGCCAGATCGATAGCGGGGGTGGCTACAATGAGCAGTTCTTC; CDR3 protein: CATRRQIDSGGGYNEQFF
V gene: TRBV7-9; J gene: TRBJ2-2; clone size: -; D gene: -; CDR3 DNA: TGTGCCAGCAGCTCCGTTGGGGGAACCGGGGAGCTGTTTTTT; CDR3 protein: CASSSVGGTGELFF
V gene: TRBV10-3; J gene: TRBJ1-3; clone size: -; D gene: TRBD1; CDR3 DNA: TGTGCCATCAGTGAGCAGGACGGACAGGGGCCTACTATCTCTGGAAACACCATATATTTT; CDR3 protein: CAISEQDGQGPTISGNTIYF
V gene: TRBV29-1; J gene: TRBJ1-4; clone size: -; D gene: -; CDR3 DNA: TGCAGCGTCCTCGGGGGGAGGGGTAATGAAAAACTGTTTTTT; CDR3 protein: CSVLGGRGNEKLFF
V gene: TRBV18; J gene: TRBJ2-5; clone size: few; D gene: TRBD1; CDR3 DNA: TGTGCCAGCTCACCAAGGACAGGGCAAGGGGAGACCCAGTACTTC; CDR3 protein: CASSPRTGQGETQYF
V gene: TRBV15; J gene: TRBJ1-1; clone size: -; D gene: -; CDR3 DNA: TGTGCCACCAGCAGAGATGTCGTTCGCGGCGGGGTGTGGCCTGAAGCTTTCTTT; CDR3 protein: CATSRDVVRGGVWPEAFF
V gene: TRBV7-9; J gene: TRBJ1-6; clone size: once; D gene: -; CDR3 DNA: TGTGCCAGCAGCTTAGACCTCAATTCACCCCTCCACTTT; CDR3 protein: CASSLDLNSPLHF
V gene: TRBV12-3/TRBV12-4; J gene: TRBJ1-1; clone size: -; D gene: -; CDR3 DNA: TGTGCCAGCAGTCAGGGGTACACTGAAGCTTTCTTT; CDR3 protein: CASSQGYTEAFF
V gene: TRBV13; J gene: TRBJ2-7; clone size: -; D gene: -; CDR3 DNA: TGTGCCAGCAGCTTGAGGGGAAGCGGAACCTACGAGCAGTACTTC; CDR3 protein: CASSLRGSGTYEQYF
V gene: TRBV7-2; J gene: TRBJ1-5; clone size: -; D gene: -; CDR3 DNA: TGTGCCAGCAGCTTCATGCTAGGGCAGCCCCAGCATTTT; CDR3 protein: CASSFMLGQPQHF
V gene: TRBV28; J gene: TRBJ1-1; clone size: -; D gene: -; CDR3 DNA: TGTGCCAGCACTCCTCGGGGCAACACTGAAGCTTTCTTT; CDR3 protein: CASTPRGNTEAFF
V gene: TRBV29-1; J gene: TRBJ1-1; clone size: few; D gene: TRBD1; CDR3 DNA: TGCAGCTATGGACAGGGCACTGAAGCTTTCTTT; CDR3 protein: CSYGQGTEAFF
V gene: TRBV30; J gene: TRBJ1-5; clone size: -; D gene: -; CDR3 DNA: TGTGCCTGGAGTGTTTTCGCAGATCAGCCCCAGCATTTT; CDR3 protein: CAWSVFADQPQHF
V gene: TRBV15; J gene: TRBJ1-2; clone size: -; D gene: TRBD1; CDR3 DNA: TGTGCCACCAGCAGAGGGGGACAGGGTATTTGGAATGGCTACACCTTC; CDR3 protein: CATSRGGQGIWNGYTF
V gene: TRBV27; J gene: TRBJ1-2; clone size: once; D gene: -; CDR3 DNA: TGTGCCAGCAGTTTAAGTCGGGGTTATGGCTACACCTTC; CDR3 protein: CASSLSRGYGYTF
V gene: TRBV6-5; J gene: TRBJ2-1; clone size: once; D gene: -; CDR3 DNA: TGTGCCAGCAGTTACGGTCCGGGAGATTGGTATGAGCAGTTCTTC; CDR3 protein: CASSYGPGDWYEQFF
V gene: TRBV5-4; J gene: TRBJ2-1; clone size: -; D gene: TRBD1; CDR3 DNA: TGTGCCAGCAGCTTTGCTCAGGGGGCGAGGTACAATGAGCAGTTCTTC; CDR3 protein: CASSFAQGARYNEQFF
V gene: TRBV7-8; J gene: TRBJ1-4; clone size: -; D gene: -; CDR3 DNA: TGTGCCAGCAGCCGGAGGGAGGGTGAAAAACTGTTTTTT; CDR3 protein: CASSRREGEKLFF
V gene: TRBV11-3; J gene: TRBJ1-1; clone size: -; D gene: -; CDR3 DNA: TGTGCCAGCAGCGCCCGGGCCTTGAACACTGAAGCTTTCTTT; CDR3 protein: CASSARALNTEAFF
V gene: TRBV30; J gene: TRBJ1-5; clone size: -; D gene: -; CDR3 DNA: TGTGCCTGGAGTGAGGGTACAGGTGATCAGCCCCAGCATTTT; CDR3 protein: CAWSEGTGDQPQHF
V gene: TRBV12-5; J gene: TRBJ2-7; clone size: -; D gene: TRBD1; CDR3 DNA: TGTGCTAGTGGTCCCGGACAGGATCTTTCCGAGCAGTACTTC; CDR3 protein: CASGPGQDLSEQYF
V gene: TRBV28; J gene: TRBJ2-2; clone size: -; D gene: -; CDR3 DNA: TGTGCCGGACGGGGGAGCGGGGAGCTGTTTTTT; CDR3 protein: CAGRGSGELFF
V gene: TRBV9; J gene: TRBJ2-1; clone size: -; D gene: -; CDR3 DNA: TGTGCCAGCAGCGTAGCGGCAGCTTACAATGAGCAGTTCTTC; CDR3 protein: CASSVAAAYNEQFF
V gene: TRBV10-3; J gene: TRBJ2-7; clone size: -; D gene: -; CDR3 DNA: TGTGCCATCAGTGGTTTTTCGAATTTAGGCTCCTACGAGCAGTACTTC; CDR3 protein: CAISGFSNLGSYEQYF
V gene: TRBV5-4; J gene: TRBJ1-6; clone size: -; D gene: -; CDR3 DNA: TGTGCCAGCAGCTCCGACCCGTGGTTTAATTCACCCCTCCACTTT; CDR3 protein: CASSSDPWFNSPLHF